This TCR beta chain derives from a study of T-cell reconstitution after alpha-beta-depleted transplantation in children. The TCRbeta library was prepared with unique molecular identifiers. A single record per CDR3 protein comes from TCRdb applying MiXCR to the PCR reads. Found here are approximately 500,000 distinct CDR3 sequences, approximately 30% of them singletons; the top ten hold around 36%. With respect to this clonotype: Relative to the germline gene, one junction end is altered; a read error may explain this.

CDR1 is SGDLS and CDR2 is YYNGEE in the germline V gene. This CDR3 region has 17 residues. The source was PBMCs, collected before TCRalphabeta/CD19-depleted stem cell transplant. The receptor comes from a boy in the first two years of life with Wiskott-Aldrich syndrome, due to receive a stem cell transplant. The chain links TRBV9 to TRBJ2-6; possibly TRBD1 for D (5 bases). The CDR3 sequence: CASSVSVGVSGANGLTF. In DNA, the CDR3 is TGTGCCAGCAGCGTCAGTGTAGGGGTCTCTGGGGCCAACGGCCTGACTTTC.